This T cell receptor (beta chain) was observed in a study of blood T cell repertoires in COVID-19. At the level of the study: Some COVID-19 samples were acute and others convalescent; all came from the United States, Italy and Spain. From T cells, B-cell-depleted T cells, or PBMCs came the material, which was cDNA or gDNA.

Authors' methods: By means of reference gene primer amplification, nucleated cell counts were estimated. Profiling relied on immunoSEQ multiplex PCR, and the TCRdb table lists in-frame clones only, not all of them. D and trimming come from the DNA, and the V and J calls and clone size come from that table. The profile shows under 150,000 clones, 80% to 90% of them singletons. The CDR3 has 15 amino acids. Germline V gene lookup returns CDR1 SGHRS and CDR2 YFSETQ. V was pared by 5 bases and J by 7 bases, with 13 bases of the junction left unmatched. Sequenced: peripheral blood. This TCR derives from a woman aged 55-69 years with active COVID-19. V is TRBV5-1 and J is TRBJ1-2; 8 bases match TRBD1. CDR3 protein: CASRTQQGAVTGYTF. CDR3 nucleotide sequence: TGCGCCAGCAGAACCCAGCAGGGGGCGGTGACTGGCTACACCTTC.